This T cell receptor beta chain was sequenced in a study of blood T cells in healthy people across ages. Combining a sample-barcoded 5' primer with a J-beta primer mix, a second PCR ran for roughly 6 to 12 cycles. Every single cDNA molecule received a tag from a template-switch adaptor with 12 random nucleotides. In TCRdb, the 5' RACE reads were re-called with MiXCR into one record per CDR3 protein. The sample yields 550,000 to 800,000 distinct CDR3 sequences, about 30% seen once. This clonotype was detected ten times or more. The antigen is unknown. Per sample, extraction of total RNA gave at least 5.5 micrograms in every case. From germline, CDR1 is MNHEY and CDR2 SMNVEV (reference sequence). The V and J ends lost 4 bases and 0 bases respectively, with 14 bases between them. This CDR3 comprises 16 residues. Regarding the study as a whole: Higher diversity, along with more naive CD4+ cells, distinguished long-lived donors from aged donors. Among T cells, TCR beta diversity per million cells dropped roughly linearly as age rose.

Sequenced: blood. This rearrangement joins TRBV27 to TRBJ2-3; D remains unclear. This sequence was found in a woman at least 80 years old in good health. The CDR3, as DNA: TGTGCCAGCAGTTCACGCAGGTCATCTAGCACAGATACGCAGTATTTT. Residues: CASSSRRSSSTDTQYF.